One sample yielded the 14 T cell receptor beta chains listed below, sequenced in a study of cytomegalovirus exposure and HLA in healthy donors. Clones were sequenced by immunoSEQ multiplex PCR, and TCRdb holds only the in-frame ones, with some missing. The repertoire holds some 130,000 clones, with approximately 92% as singletons. What was sequenced was PBMCs. The receptors shown here come from a woman aged 18 to 35 in good health and CMV-seronegative.

The genes are TRBV19 and TRBJ1-1; D ambiguous. V was trimmed by 7 bases and J by 2 bases, leaving 14 bases between them. Germline V lookup: CDR1 LNHDA, CDR2 SQIVND (reference sequence). This CDR3 spans 14 amino acids. DNA of the CDR3: TGTGCCAGTACGAGAGGCAGTTCAAACACTGAAGCTTTCTTT. Amino acids: CASTRGSSNTEAFF.

The J gene is TRBJ1-2, the V gene TRBV9; D gene uncertain. The germline V gene encodes CDR1 SGDLS and CDR2 YYNGEE. The CDR3 totals 13 residues. Deletions cut 3 bases from V and 9 bases from J, with 15 bases between. CDR3 protein: CASSGAEGGSYTF. In DNA, the CDR3 is TGTGCCAGCAGCGGTGCAGAGGGTGGAAGCTACACCTTC.

The CDR3 protein is CASSSGGRGSYNEQFF. The CDR3 DNA reads TGTGCCAGCAGCTCCGGGGGAAGGGGCTCCTACAATGAGCAGTTCTTC. V usage is TRBV5-4 and J usage is TRBJ2-1, with D tentatively TRBD2 (6 bases). The CDR3 loop spans 16 amino acids. The germline V gene has CDR1 SGHNT and CDR2 YYREEE (reference sequence). Trimming took 3 bases from V and 0 from J, leaving 13 bases between them.

The chain links TRBV10-3 to TRBJ2-1; D ambiguous. The V end lost 4 bases, the J end lost 9 bases, and 16 bases lay between the germline ends. Germline V CDR1 and CDR2: ENHRY, SYGVKD. The CDR3 loop spans 14 amino acids. The CDR3 region is CAISGQVESSEQFF. The DNA for the CDR3 is TGTGCCATCAGTGGGCAGGTGGAATCGAGTGAGCAGTTCTTC.

This clone was detected a few times. The DNA of the CDR3 is TGTGCCAGCATTCCCACTAGTAACCCAGATACGCAGTATTTT. It specifies CASIPTSNPDTQYF. V gene TRBV6-4 combines with J gene TRBJ2-3, with D possibly TRBD2 on 5 matching bases. V was clipped by 7 bases and J by 4 bases, with 15 bases between them. The CDR3 length is 14 residues. The germline V gene encodes CDR1 MRHNA and CDR2 SNTAGT.

The chain links TRBV13 to TRBJ2-2; 14 nucleotides match TRBD2. Germline CDR1 is PRHDT and CDR2 is FYEKMQ (reference sequence). V shed 5 bases, J shed 1 base, and the junction held 9 bases outside the gene matches. This CDR3 spans 19 amino acids. The CDR3 coding sequence is TGTGCCAGCAGCCCGACCCTAGGACTAGCGGGGGGGAACACCGGGGAGCTGTTTTTT. Its translation: CASSPTLGLAGGNTGELFF. Supplemented by reference TRBV13 and TRBJ2-2, the full variable domain reads AAGVIQSPRHLIKEKRETATLKCYPIPRHDTVYWYQQGPGQDPQFLISFYEKMQSDKGSIPDRFSAQQFSDYHSELNMSSLELGDSALYFCASSPTLGLAGGNTGELFFGEGSRLTVL.

This chain connects TRBV6-1 to TRBJ2-7, with 9 bases matching TRBD1. This CDR3 contains 12 residues. V shed 6 bases and J 5 bases; nucleotides not matched to a gene: 2. CDR1 and CDR2 (germline): MNHNS, SASEGT. The CDR3 sequence: CASRDRGHEQYF. The CDR3 region has the DNA TGTGCCAGCAGGGACAGGGGTCACGAGCAGTACTTC.

This clone was recorded once. The chain is built from TRBV6-5 and TRBJ2-5; weak D call: TRBD2 (5 bases). In germline, CDR1 is MNHEY, CDR2 SVGAGI. With 3 bases removed from V and 3 bases from J, the gap between germline ends came to 11 bases. CDR3 length: 14 amino acids. Here the CDR3 reads CASSYSSVKETQYF. The DNA of the CDR3 is TGTGCCAGCAGTTATAGTAGCGTTAAAGAGACCCAGTACTTC.

The chain employs TRBV6-6 and TRBJ2-5, with D tentatively TRBD2 (6 bases). This CDR3 region has 15 residues. Germline CDR1 is MNHNY and CDR2 is SVGAGI (reference sequence). Trimming stripped 6 bases from V and 2 bases from J, with 16 bases between. The CDR3 reads CASRSGGYLQETQYF. In DNA, the CDR3 is TGTGCCAGCAGGTCCGGGGGATACCTTCAAGAGACCCAGTACTTC.

The V and J genes are TRBV27 and TRBJ1-3; perhaps TRBD1 as D (5 bases). The CDR3 is made up of 15 amino acids. Germline V gene data show CDR1 as MNHEY and CDR2 as SMNVEV (reference sequence). The V and J ends lost 5 bases and 7 bases respectively, with 18 bases between them. The CDR3 is CASSLVGGIGNTIYF. The CDR3 DNA follows: TGTGCCAGCAGTCTAGTGGGGGGGATCGGGAACACCATATATTTT.

The chain carries TRBV9 and TRBJ1-1; no clear D gene. Germline-derived CDR1 and CDR2 are SGDLS and YYNGEE. Trimming took off 2 bases at V and 0 bases at J, with 8 bases between the two ends. This CDR3 spans 14 amino acids. As DNA, the CDR3 is TGTGCCAGCAGCGTCGCCGGGATGAACACTGAAGCTTTCTTT. Its protein product is CASSVAGMNTEAFF.

In this sample, this clone turned up once. This chain joins TRBV6-5 and TRBJ1-1, with 8 bases aligning to TRBD1. The trim removed 6 bases at V and 4 bases at J, leaving 7 bases unmatched. The CDR3 has 14 residues. CDR1 is MNHEY, CDR2 SVGAGI, per germline. The CDR3 coding sequence is TGTGCCAGCAGATTCAGGGGGCTTGGCACTGAAGCTTTCTTT. This encodes CASRFRGLGTEAFF.

The count of this clone is one. The V gene is TRBV15, the J gene TRBJ2-2; 7 nucleotides match TRBD2. With V trimmed by 8 bases and J by 3 bases, 9 bases remained unmatched. Germline loops: CDR1 LNHNV, CDR2 YYDKDF (reference sequence). This CDR3 comprises 15 residues. The CDR3 nucleotides read TGTGCCACCGGAGCGGGACCTGGGGACACCGGGGAGCTGTTTTTT. As protein: CATGAGPGDTGELFF.

V usage is TRBV11-1 and J usage is TRBJ1-1; D call uncertain. The V gene lost 1 base and the J gene lost 5 bases, with 14 bases spanning the gap. Germline CDR1 is SGHAT and CDR2 is FQDESV (reference sequence). This CDR3 has 15 amino acids. This chain's CDR3 is CASSLGPGAGTEAFF. CDR3 coding DNA: TGTGCCAGCAGCTTAGGGCCAGGTGCGGGTACTGAAGCTTTCTTT.